This T cell receptor beta chain emerged from a study of T cell repertoires in cytomegalovirus infection. Notes on the study in general: There were carriers of CMV plus the relevant HLA, and cumulative public TCR beta family frequency identified them. The ex vivo response was dominated by HLA-C-restricted CMV-specific TCR beta clonotypes.

This clonotype was detected only a few times. The target antigen is unknown. Trimming shortened V by 2 bases and J by 6 bases, and 13 bases separated the two germline ends. This CDR3 has 14 amino acids. Germline V gene sequence: CDR1 MNHNS, CDR2 SASEGT. TCRdb used MiXCR to reprocess the reads, holding one entry per CDR3 protein. The table records about 680,000 distinct CDR3 sequences, 20% to 25% of them present only once. J is TRBJ1-2 and V is TRBV6-1, with D maybe TRBD1 (6 bases). The sequenced material came from CD8+ T cells from PBMCs. This clonotype was obtained from a human donor in good health (CMV status not recorded). Some clones in this sample may be carry-over from other donors' samples. The CDR3 sequence: CASSEFGGRDGYTF. The DNA of the CDR3 is TGTGCCAGCAGTGAATTCGGGGGCCGGGATGGCTACACCTTC.